Listed below are T cell receptor beta chains from one sample, sequenced in a study of PD-1 blockade in classical Hodgkin lymphoma. Repertoires were generated with immunoSEQ multiplex PCR, while TCRdb's copy carries only in-frame clones and drops some. The sample consists of fewer than 110,000 clones, approximately 90% of them appearing once. Sample: peripheral blood mononuclear cells (PBMCs), taken before the second cycle of nivolumab. These receptor sequences come from a human donor with classical Hodgkin lymphoma. CDR3s include the opening cysteine and the closing phenylalanine or tryptophan. The D gene is left open where the match is weak. Size is omitted from some rows. Given values are once, few, many or a class for expanded clones.

D gene: TRBD2
J gene: TRBJ2-3
V gene: TRBV27
CDR3 length: 13
clone size: NA
CDR3 protein: CASSLFGLAGVLF
CDR3 DNA: TGTGCCAGCAGTTTATTTGGGCTAGCGGGGGTGCTTTTT

D gene: NA
J gene: TRBJ1-6
V gene: TRBV30
CDR3 length: 13
clone size: NA
CDR3 protein: CATHRAGRSPLHF
CDR3 DNA: TGTGCCACCCATCGGGCAGGGAGGTCACCCCTCCACTTT

D gene: NA
J gene: TRBJ2-2
V gene: TRBV11-2
CDR3 length: 16
clone size: NA
CDR3 protein: CASSLDLLINTGELFF
CDR3 DNA: TGTGCCAGCAGCTTAGATCTACTGATCAACACCGGGGAGCTGTTTTTT

D gene: NA
J gene: TRBJ1-6
V gene: TRBV13
CDR3 length: 17
clone size: NA
CDR3 protein: CASSLGRRSSYNSPLHF
CDR3 DNA: TGTGCCAGCAGCTTAGGCCGACGGAGCTCCTATAATTCACCCCTCCACTTT

D gene: NA
J gene: TRBJ1-2
V gene: TRBV12-5
CDR3 length: 18
clone size: once
CDR3 protein: CASGLVAGIVSDGVLRAF
CDR3 DNA: TGTGCTAGTGGTTTGGTCGCCGGAATCGTGTCTGATGGTGTTCTTCGTGCCTTC

D gene: NA
J gene: TRBJ1-2
V gene: TRBV4-2
CDR3 length: 13
clone size: NA
CDR3 protein: CASRGTAIGGYTF
CDR3 DNA: TGTGCCAGCAGGGGGACGGCAATAGGAGGCTACACCTTC

D gene: NA
J gene: TRBJ2-7
V gene: TRBV27
CDR3 length: 16
clone size: NA
CDR3 protein: CASSLSPGTLLYEQYF
CDR3 DNA: TGTGCCAGCAGTTTATCCCCCGGGACATTACTCTACGAGCAGTACTTC

D gene: TRBD1
J gene: TRBJ2-7
V gene: TRBV6-1
CDR3 length: 14
clone size: NA
CDR3 protein: CASSEWGQIYEQYF
CDR3 DNA: TGTGCCAGCAGTGAATGGGGACAGATCTACGAGCAGTACTTC

D gene: NA
J gene: TRBJ2-7
V gene: TRBV5-6
CDR3 length: 15
clone size: NA
CDR3 protein: CASSLGMTDTYEQYF
CDR3 DNA: TGTGCCAGCAGCTTGGGGATGACGGACACCTACGAGCAGTACTTC

D gene: NA
J gene: TRBJ2-1
V gene: TRBV2
CDR3 length: 12
clone size: NA
CDR3 protein: CASSEAGGEQFF
CDR3 DNA: TGTGCCAGCAGTGAAGCGGGTGGGGAGCAGTTCTTC

D gene: NA
J gene: TRBJ2-7
V gene: TRBV11-3
CDR3 length: 15
clone size: NA
CDR3 protein: CASSLESGPTYEQYF
CDR3 DNA: TGTGCCAGCAGCTTAGAATCGGGACCCACCTACGAGCAGTACTTC

D gene: NA
J gene: TRBJ1-1
V gene: TRBV11-2
CDR3 length: 13
clone size: NA
CDR3 protein: CASSLGSPRGAFF
CDR3 DNA: TGTGCCAGCAGCTTAGGCTCCCCGCGGGGAGCTTTCTTT

D gene: NA
J gene: TRBJ2-3
V gene: TRBV4-1
CDR3 length: 11
clone size: NA
CDR3 protein: CASSPGDTQYF
CDR3 DNA: TGCGCCAGCAGCCCTGGGGATACGCAGTATTTT

D gene: NA
J gene: TRBJ1-2
V gene: TRBV6-4
CDR3 length: 13
clone size: NA
CDR3 protein: CASSENLNYGYTF
CDR3 DNA: TGTGCCAGCAGTGAGAACCTAAACTATGGCTACACCTTC

D gene: NA
J gene: TRBJ1-4
V gene: TRBV11-3
CDR3 length: 13
clone size: NA
CDR3 protein: CASSSLANEKLFF
CDR3 DNA: TGTGCCAGCAGCTCGTTGGCTAATGAAAAACTGTTTTTT

D gene: TRBD2
J gene: TRBJ2-3
V gene: TRBV19
CDR3 length: 15
clone size: NA
CDR3 protein: CATAGGRAGTDTQYF
CDR3 DNA: TGTGCCACCGCGGGGGGGCGTGCTGGCACAGATACGCAGTATTTT

D gene: NA
J gene: TRBJ1-6
V gene: TRBV19
CDR3 length: 15
clone size: NA
CDR3 protein: CATPDQRGFNSPLHF
CDR3 DNA: TGTGCCACCCCGGACCAAAGAGGTTTTAATTCACCCCTCCACTTT

D gene: TRBD2
J gene: TRBJ2-3
V gene: TRBV30
CDR3 length: 15
clone size: NA
CDR3 protein: CAWSQPSGGADTQYF
CDR3 DNA: TGTGCCTGGAGTCAACCAAGCGGGGGGGCAGATACGCAGTATTTT

D gene: NA
J gene: TRBJ2-1
V gene: TRBV19
CDR3 length: 13
clone size: NA
CDR3 protein: CASSMARANEQFF
CDR3 DNA: TGTGCCAGTAGTATGGCCAGGGCAAATGAGCAGTTCTTC

D gene: NA
J gene: TRBJ2-6
V gene: TRBV7-8
CDR3 length: 16
clone size: once
CDR3 protein: CASSFRVGSGANVLTF
CDR3 DNA: TGTGCCAGCAGCTTTAGGGTGGGCTCTGGGGCCAACGTCCTGACTTTC

D gene: NA
J gene: TRBJ2-3
V gene: TRBV7-2
CDR3 length: 15
clone size: once
CDR3 protein: CASSLSSHAGDTQYF
CDR3 DNA: TGTGCCAGCAGCTTATCTAGCCACGCCGGAGATACGCAGTATTTT

D gene: TRBD2
J gene: TRBJ2-3
V gene: TRBV4-2
CDR3 length: 16
clone size: NA
CDR3 protein: CASSHEPGTITDTQYF
CDR3 DNA: TGTGCCAGCAGCCACGAACCAGGGACTATCACAGATACGCAGTATTTT

D gene: TRBD2
J gene: TRBJ2-1
V gene: TRBV30
CDR3 length: 14
clone size: NA
CDR3 protein: CACLAGGSYNEQFF
CDR3 DNA: TGTGCCTGTTTAGCGGGGGGGTCCTACAATGAGCAGTTCTTC

D gene: TRBD1
J gene: TRBJ2-7
V gene: TRBV14
CDR3 length: 17
clone size: NA
CDR3 protein: CASSQISPGQTSYEQYF
CDR3 DNA: TGTGCCAGCAGCCAGATATCCCCGGGACAGACCAGTTACGAGCAGTACTTC